This TCR beta chain was sequenced during a study of shared clonotypes between healthy human individuals. Study outcomes and limitations: Limitation of the genetic and exposure-history diversity represented came from the few donors.

This clone was observed a single time. The antigen is undetermined. Mismatch with germline at one junction end may stem from a read error. Per germline, CDR1 MNHEY and CDR2 SVGAGI. This CDR3 contains 15 residues. Replicate PCRs from sorted subsets contained about 200 ng DNA, which is 30,000 to 35,000 T cell genomes. Sequencing used immunoSEQ multiplex PCR; TCRdb keeps in-frame clones, though not all of them. The top ten hold under 0.45% of the sample, which has millions of clones, more than 85% seen once. This TCR was sampled from a man aged 18 to 30 in good health. Some clones in this sample may be carry-over from other donors' samples. The J gene is TRBJ2-1, the V gene TRBV6-5, with 13 bases aligning to TRBD2. Sequences were obtained from naive CD4+ T cells from PBMCs. Subset given: CD45RA+ positively selected. CDR3 region: CASWEGLAGVNERFF. In nucleotides, the CDR3 is TGTGCCAGCTGGGAAGGACTAGCGGGAGTCAATGAGCGGTTCTTC.